Given below is one T cell receptor beta chain in context. No antigen is known for it. This CDR3 is 15 amino acids long. V shed 5 bases and J 5 bases; nucleotides not matched to a gene: 9. Germline V gene sequence: CDR1 SEHNR, CDR2 FQNEAQ (reference sequence). This sample is part of a study of T cell repertoires in cytomegalovirus infection. The overall study: Public TCR beta signatures indicated both CMV infection and matching HLA type. Overall study findings and caveats: Clonotypes of TCR beta that were HLA-C-restricted and CMV-specific dominated the ex vivo response. Cumulative frequency (of public TCR beta family members) identified carriers of CMV plus the relevant HLA.

TCRdb re-called the reads with MiXCR, one entry per CDR3 protein. Of approximately 500,000 distinct CDR3 sequences in the sample, about 26% are singletons; the top ten hold roughly 13%. The source is a human donor in good health (CMV status not recorded). Some clones in this sample may be carry-over from other donors' samples. What was sequenced was PBMCs. The chain is built from TRBV7-9 and TRBJ2-1, with 7 bases fitting TRBD1. The CDR3 protein is CASSPGGVGNNEQFF. The CDR3 DNA follows: TGTGCCAGCAGCCCAGGGGGTGTTGGGAACAATGAGCAGTTCTTC.